This T cell receptor beta chain was captured by sequencing in a study of cytomegalovirus exposure and HLA in healthy donors. PCR involved 60 Vbeta and 13 Jbeta primers. This table comes from immunoSEQ multiplex PCR, and its TCRdb copy is limited to in-frame clones, with some not included. The sample lists about 180,000 clones; about two thirds were seen once. Sequenced input: PBMCs. This TCR came from a human donor in good health.

The CDR3 DNA is TGCGCCAGCAGCCAAGAGAACGACAGGGGCTACTCCTACAATGAGCAGTTCTTC. Translation: CASSQENDRGYSYNEQFF. The rearrangement links TRBV4-3 to TRBJ2-1; 8 bases align to TRBD1. The germline V gene has CDR1 LGHNA and CDR2 YSLEER. The V gene end was trimmed by 0 bases and the J gene end by 0 bases; junction bases not matched to a gene: 7. The CDR3 has 18 amino acids.